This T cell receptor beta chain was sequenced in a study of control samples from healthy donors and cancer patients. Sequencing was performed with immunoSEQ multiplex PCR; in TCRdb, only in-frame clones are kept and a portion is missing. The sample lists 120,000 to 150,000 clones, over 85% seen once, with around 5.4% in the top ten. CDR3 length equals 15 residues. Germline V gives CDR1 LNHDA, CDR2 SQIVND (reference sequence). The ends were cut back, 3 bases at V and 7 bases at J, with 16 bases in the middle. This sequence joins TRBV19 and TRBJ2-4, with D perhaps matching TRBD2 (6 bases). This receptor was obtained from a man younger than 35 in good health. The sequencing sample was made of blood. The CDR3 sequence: CASSITGAAGNIQYF. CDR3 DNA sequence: TGTGCCAGTAGTATCACCGGGGCCGCGGGGAACATTCAGTACTTC.